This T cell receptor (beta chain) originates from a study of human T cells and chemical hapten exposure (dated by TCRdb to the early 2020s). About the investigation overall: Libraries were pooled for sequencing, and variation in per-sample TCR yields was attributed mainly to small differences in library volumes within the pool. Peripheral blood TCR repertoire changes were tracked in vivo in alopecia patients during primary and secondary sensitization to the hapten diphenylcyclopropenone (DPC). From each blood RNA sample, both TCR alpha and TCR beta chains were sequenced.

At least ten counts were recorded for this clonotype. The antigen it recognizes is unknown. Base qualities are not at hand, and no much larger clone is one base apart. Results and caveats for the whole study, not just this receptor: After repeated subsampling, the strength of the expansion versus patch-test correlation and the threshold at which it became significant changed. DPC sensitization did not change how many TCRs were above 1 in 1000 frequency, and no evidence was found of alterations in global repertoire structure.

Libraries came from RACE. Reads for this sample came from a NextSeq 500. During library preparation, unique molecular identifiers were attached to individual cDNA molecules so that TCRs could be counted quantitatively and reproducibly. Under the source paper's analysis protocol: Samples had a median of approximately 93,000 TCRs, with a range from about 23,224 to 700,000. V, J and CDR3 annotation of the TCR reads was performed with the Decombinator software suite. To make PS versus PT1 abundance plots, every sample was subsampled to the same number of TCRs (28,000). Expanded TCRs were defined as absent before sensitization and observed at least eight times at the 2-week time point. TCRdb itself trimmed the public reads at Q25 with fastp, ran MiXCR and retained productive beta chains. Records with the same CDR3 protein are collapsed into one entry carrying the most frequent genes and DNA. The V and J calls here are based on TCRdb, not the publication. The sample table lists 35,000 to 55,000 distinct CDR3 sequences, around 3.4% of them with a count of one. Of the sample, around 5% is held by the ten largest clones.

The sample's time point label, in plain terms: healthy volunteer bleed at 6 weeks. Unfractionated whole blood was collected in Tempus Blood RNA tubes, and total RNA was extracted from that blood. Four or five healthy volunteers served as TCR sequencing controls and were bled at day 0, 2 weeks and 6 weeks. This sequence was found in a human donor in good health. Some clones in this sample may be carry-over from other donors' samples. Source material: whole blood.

The CDR3 here reads CSVTSGSGANVLTF. In nucleotide form, the sequence is TGCAGCGTGACTTCCGGCTCTGGGGCCAACGTCCTGACTTTC. Here the chain combines TRBV29-1 and TRBJ2-6; no D gene call is confident. The cysteine opens and the phenylalanine closes a CDR3 of 14 amino acids. Just the 42-base CDR3 DNA is kept, in frame starting at base 1. The germline V gene specifies SQVTM as CDR1 and ANQGSEA as CDR2. V sheds 6 bases and J sheds 0 bases, leaving 9 bases between their ends.